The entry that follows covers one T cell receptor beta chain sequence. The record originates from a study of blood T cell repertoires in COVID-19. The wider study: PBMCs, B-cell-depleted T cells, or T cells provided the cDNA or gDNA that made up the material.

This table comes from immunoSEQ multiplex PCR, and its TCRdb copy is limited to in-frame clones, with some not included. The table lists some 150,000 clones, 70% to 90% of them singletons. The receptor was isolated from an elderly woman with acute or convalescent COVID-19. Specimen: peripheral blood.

The CDR3 DNA is TGTGCCAGTAGTACCAGGGTTGGGTCGAATGAAAAACTGTTTTTT. It translates to CASSTRVGSNEKLFF. This chain links TRBV19 with TRBJ1-4; the D gene is possibly TRBD1 (5 bases). This CDR3 has 15 residues. The V and J ends lost 4 bases and 5 bases respectively, with 14 bases between them. The V gene's germline CDR1 is LNHDA and CDR2 SQIVND (reference sequence).